What follows are 22 T cell receptor beta chains derived from one specimen sequenced in a study of T-cell reconstitution after alpha-beta-depleted transplantation in children. Preparation of the TCRbeta library was carried out with unique molecular identifiers. Each CDR3 protein is one row after TCRdb ran MiXCR on the PCR reads. The table shows 490,000 or so distinct CDR3 sequences, with about an eighth occurring only once. The sample consisted of PBMCs from the stem cell graft donor, taken from the stem cell graft. These TCRs come from a human donor who donated a stem cell graft to a child with combined immunodeficiency.

This clonotype was seen more than once but under ten times. The gene calls are TRBV3-1 and TRBJ2-5; D might be TRBD2 (7 bases). Looked up from germline, CDR1 is LGHDT and CDR2 is YNNKEL (reference sequence). The V and J ends lost 6 bases and 4 bases respectively, with 12 bases between them. The CDR3 contains 13 residues. This CDR3 reads CASRRGGGETQYF. For the CDR3, the DNA is TGTGCCAGCAGACGCGGGGGCGGAGAGACCCAGTACTTC.

This chain joins TRBV18 and TRBJ1-3; a weak D match, TRBD1 (5 bases). CDR1 and CDR2 (germline): KGHSH, LQKENI. CDR3 length: 16 amino acids. Trimming took 2 bases from V and 7 from J, leaving 18 bases between them. The CDR3 sequence is CASSPWDGNGGNTIYF. CDR3 nucleotide sequence: TGTGCCAGCTCACCATGGGACGGCAACGGGGGGAACACCATATATTTT.

The chain is built from TRBV10-3 and TRBJ2-3, with D possibly being TRBD2 (5 bases). V shed 3 bases and J shed 4 bases, with 8 bases lying between them. Germline V gene sequence: CDR1 ENHRY, CDR2 SYGVKD. The CDR3 is 13 amino acids. This CDR3 reads CAISDSGADTQYF. CDR3 nucleotides: TGTGCCATCAGTGACTCCGGGGCAGATACGCAGTATTTT.

J is TRBJ2-1 and V is TRBV13; no reliable D call. CDR3 length: 12 amino acids. Germline V gene data show CDR1 as PRHDT and CDR2 as FYEKMQ (reference sequence). The V and J ends lost 5 bases and 8 bases respectively, with 10 bases between them. CDR3: CASSPGEDEQFF. As DNA, the CDR3 is TGTGCCAGCAGCCCCGGCGAGGATGAGCAGTTCTTC.

Only a few counts were recorded for this clonotype. The DNA for the CDR3 is TGTGCCAGCAGCTCAGGGGGCGGTGAGACCCAGTACTTC. Protein product: CASSSGGGETQYF. This sequence joins TRBV7-9 and TRBJ2-5; 8 bases line up with TRBD1. This CDR3 contains 13 residues. V gave up 4 bases and J gave up 5 bases; unmatched junction bases: 3. Per germline, CDR1 SEHNR and CDR2 FQNEAQ (reference sequence). Combining the CDR3 with reference TRBV7-9 and TRBJ2-5 gives the whole variable domain DTGVSQNPRHKITKRGQNVTFRCDPISEHNRLYWYRQTLGQGPEFLTYFQNEAQLEKSRLLSDRFSAERPKGSFSTLEIQRTEQGDSAMYLCASSSGGGETQYFGPGTRLLVL.

In this sample, this clonotype turned up many times. CDR3 DNA: TGTGCCAGCAGCTCAGGACTTAACTATGGCTACACCTTC. It yields the protein CASSSGLNYGYTF. V gene TRBV7-8 combines with J gene TRBJ1-2; no clear D gene. The germline V gene has CDR1 SGHVS and CDR2 FQNEAQ. CDR3 length: 13 residues. Trimming cost V 4 bases and J 1 base, with 7 bases left between them.

This rearrangement joins TRBV6-1 to TRBJ2-3; maybe TRBD2 (6 bases). This CDR3 is built from 14 residues. Trimming shortened V by 7 bases and J by 2 bases, and 13 bases separated the two germline ends. Germline CDR1 and CDR2: MNHNS and SASEGT. CDR3 coding DNA: TGTGCCAGCATGGACCGGGGACTCACAGATACGCAGTATTTT. Its translation: CASMDRGLTDTQYF.

The chain employs TRBV5-5 and TRBJ2-4, with 10 positions matching TRBD1. With V trimmed by 4 bases and J by 6 bases, 16 bases remained unmatched. The CDR3 consists of 18 residues. CDR1 is SGHKS, CDR2 YYEKEE, per germline (reference sequence). The CDR3, as DNA: TGTGCCAGCAGCGCTGGCCTCGGGACAGGGGAGCCCTTAAACATTCAGTACTTC. Protein: CASSAGLGTGEPLNIQYF.

In this sample, this clonotype turned up many times. Compared with germline, one end of the junction differs, possibly owing to a read error. CDR3 region: CASSLAGAHNLDF. DNA of the CDR3: TGTGCCAGCAGCTTAGCGGGGGCCCACAATTTGGATTTT. The V and J genes are TRBV9 and TRBJ2-3; the match to TRBD2 covers 9 bases. The CDR3 is 13 amino acids. Germline V gene data show CDR1 as SGDLS and CDR2 as YYNGEE.

The chain combines TRBV3-1 with TRBJ1-1; a possible D gene is TRBD1 (6 bases). V lost 1 base to trimming and J lost 5 bases, with 11 bases between them. Germline CDR1 is LGHDT and CDR2 is YNNKEL (reference sequence). The CDR3 consists of 14 residues. CDR3 amino acids: CASSQVNRETEAFF. CDR3 coding DNA: TGTGCCAGCAGCCAAGTGAACAGGGAGACTGAAGCTTTCTTT.

The rearrangement uses TRBV7-9 and TRBJ1-2, with 9 bases aligning to TRBD1. The CDR3 length is 15 residues. CDR1 SEHNR and CDR2 FQNEAQ come from the germline V gene (reference sequence). V shed 3 bases and J 8 bases; nucleotides not matched to a gene: 10. The CDR3 region is CASSFDIGTGSGYTF. Written as DNA, the CDR3 is TGTGCCAGCAGCTTCGATATTGGGACAGGGAGCGGCTACACCTTC.

The chain links TRBV9 to TRBJ2-5, with 9 bases lining up with TRBD1. With 4 bases clipped from V and 4 bases from J, the junction kept 8 bases outside the gene matches. Germline lookup yields CDR1 SGDLS and CDR2 YYNGEE. The CDR3 has 15 residues. The CDR3 DNA sequence: TGTGCCAGCAGCATCCGGACAGGGGAAGGAGAGACCCAGTACTTC. Protein sequence: CASSIRTGEGETQYF.

The V gene is TRBV12-3 or TRBV12-4, the J gene TRBJ2-7; TRBD1 might be the D (6 bases). V was trimmed by 1 base and J by 3 bases, leaving 13 bases between them. The CDR3 contains 15 residues. Here the CDR3 DNA reads TGTGCCAGCAGTTTAGTGCAGGGACATCACTACGAGCAGTACTTC. Translated, it gives CASSLVQGHHYEQYF.

The chain links TRBV6-1 to TRBJ2-4; D gene uncertain. This CDR3 spans 17 amino acids. The V gene lost 4 bases and the J gene lost 0 bases, with 16 bases spanning the gap. Per germline, CDR1 MNHNS and CDR2 SASEGT. In DNA, the CDR3 is TGTGCCAGCAGTGGACCAACATCCCCACTAGCCAAAAACATTCAGTACTTC. Encoded protein: CASSGPTSPLAKNIQYF.

In its sample, this clonotype was seen many times. This chain joins TRBV7-2 and TRBJ2-7; 8 nucleotides agree with TRBD1. The length of the CDR3 is 15 residues. V shed 5 bases, J shed 5 bases, and the junction held 11 bases outside the gene matches. Germline V gene data show CDR1 as SGHTA and CDR2 as FQGNSA. CDR3 residues: CASSTRTGQYHEQYF. The DNA of the CDR3 is TGTGCCAGCAGCACCCGGACAGGGCAGTACCACGAGCAGTACTTC.

This clonotype was found many times. This chain uses TRBV20-1 with TRBJ2-7; tentative D call: TRBD1 (5 bases). Germline V gives CDR1 DFQATT, CDR2 SNEGSKA (reference sequence). This CDR3 contains 12 residues. V lost 3 bases and J 6 bases, leaving 12 bases between the germline ends. CDR3 nucleotide sequence: TGCAGTGCTAGTGGGGCCACAGCCGAGCAGTACTTC. Translation: CSASGATAEQYF.

This clonotype showed up just a few times. This sequence joins TRBV30 and TRBJ1-2; the D gene is possibly TRBD1 (5 bases). The CDR3 length is 12 residues. Between the trimmed V and J ends, which lost 0 bases and 5 bases, there was a span of 7 bases. The germline V gene has CDR1 GTSNPN and CDR2 SVGIG (reference sequence). The CDR3 bases are TGTGCCTGGAGTGTCGGGGGTTATGGCTACACCTTC. Translating gives CAWSVGGYGYTF.

This clonotype was seen more than once but under ten times. CDR3 DNA sequence: TGTGCCAGCAGTCCTCGACAGACCCGCTCTGGGGCCAACGTCCTGACTTTC. This sequence encodes CASSPRQTRSGANVLTF. J is TRBJ2-6 and V is TRBV12-3 or TRBV12-4; maybe TRBD1 (5 bases). The V end was cut by 5 bases, the J end by 0 bases, with 14 bases between. The CDR3 is made up of 17 amino acids.

V and J are TRBV6-1 and TRBJ2-1; D possibly corresponds to TRBD1 (5 bases). Germline V lookup: CDR1 MNHNS, CDR2 SASEGT. CDR3 length: 13 residues. V was cut by 6 bases and J by 10 bases, with 16 bases left in between. This chain's CDR3 is CASSRTQPKEQFF. CDR3 DNA: TGTGCCAGCAGCCGGACACAACCAAAGGAGCAGTTCTTC.

The chain uses TRBV27 and TRBJ1-6, with D possibly matching TRBD1 (5 bases). Germline V gene lookup returns CDR1 MNHEY and CDR2 SMNVEV (reference sequence). The CDR3 sequence is 13 residues long. V lost 4 bases to trimming and J lost 14 bases, with 15 bases between them. CDR3 bases: TGTGCCAGCAGTTACCTTGGGACGGCGTCCCTCCACTTT. Its translation is CASSYLGTASLHF.

The chain recombines TRBV6-6 with TRBJ1-1; D is unresolved. The CDR3 consists of 13 residues. Germline V gives CDR1 MNHNY, CDR2 SVGAGI (reference sequence). Trimming stripped 2 bases from V and 4 bases from J, with 8 bases between. CDR3 DNA sequence: TGTGCCAGCAGTTACACGGGAAGCACTGAAGCTTTCTTT. It encodes CASSYTGSTEAFF.

This clonotype was seen at least ten times. The gene calls are TRBV2 and TRBJ1-4; 7 bases match TRBD1. From germline, CDR1 is SNHLY and CDR2 FYNNEI. This CDR3 comprises 19 residues. With V trimmed by 5 bases and J by 0 bases, 15 bases remained unmatched. DNA of the CDR3: TGTGCCAGCAGTCCCCGCGGAACAGGGGCTTCCGCAACTAATGAAAAACTGTTTTTT. Residues: CASSPRGTGASATNEKLFF. The full variable domain, with the rest looked up from reference TRBV2 and TRBJ1-4, is EPEVTQTPSHQVTQMGQEVILRCVPISNHLYFYWYRQILGQKVEFLVSFYNNEISEKSEIFDDQFSVERPDGSNFTLKIRSTKLEDSAMYFCASSPRGTGASATNEKLFFGSGTQLSVL.